The 21 T cell receptor beta chains in this list originate from one sample, sequenced in a study of a mutant IDH1 vaccine in newly diagnosed glioma. Sequenced by immunoSEQ multiplex PCR; TCRdb stores in-frame clones only, minus some. The sample consists of fewer than 65,000 clones, about three quarters of them appearing once. This sample's time point: baseline, week 1 (first vaccination visit). Indicated treatment: pre-vaccination baseline after standard-of-care therapy. The sample in question was PBMCs, obtained from a glioma patient treated with radiotherapy, temozolomide or both. The receptors derive from a woman aged 40-49 years with glioma.

J is TRBJ2-2 and V is TRBV7-2, with 9 positions matching TRBD2. The CDR3 spans 19 residues. The V gene's germline CDR1 is SGHTA and CDR2 FQGNSA. V was clipped by 1 base and J by 1 base; unmatched bases: 10. CDR3 protein: CASSLGGRGGLGNTGELFF. As DNA, the CDR3 is TGTGCCAGCAGCTTAGGTGGGCGGGGGGGCTTGGGGAACACCGGGGAGCTGTTTTTT.

V usage is TRBV4-1 and J usage is TRBJ1-2; the match to TRBD1 covers 12 bases. The V and J ends lost 1 base and 8 bases, in that order; junction bases with no gene match: 11. The CDR3 has 17 residues. Germline loops: CDR1 MGHRA, CDR2 YSYEKL. The CDR3 nucleotides are TGCGCCAGCAGCCAAGTCTTAGGGGACAGGGGGCTTTGGGGCTACACCTTC. It is translated as CASSQVLGDRGLWGYTF.

The chain recombines TRBV29-1 with TRBJ1-2; no definite D call. Germline V gene lookup returns CDR1 SQVTM and CDR2 ANQGSEA. The CDR3 loop spans 11 amino acids. With 2 bases removed from V and 3 bases from J, the gap between germline ends came to 4 bases. CDR3 residues: CSVERDYGYTF. Here the CDR3 DNA reads TGCAGCGTTGAACGGGACTATGGCTACACCTTC.

The gene calls are TRBV6-5 and TRBJ1-6, with a possible D match to TRBD1 (6 bases). From germline, CDR1 is MNHEY and CDR2 SVGAGI. The CDR3 spans 15 residues. V gave up 6 bases and J gave up 9 bases, with 18 bases separating them. The CDR3 nucleotides read TGTGCCAGCAGCTTTAACAGGGAGGGGAGTTCACCCCTCCACTTT. Protein sequence: CASSFNREGSSPLHF.

V usage is TRBV6-5 and J usage is TRBJ1-1; D not resolved. Trimming took 6 bases from V and 9 from J, leaving 11 bases between them. The CDR3 consists of 11 residues. The germline V gene has CDR1 MNHEY and CDR2 SVGAGI. CDR3 in amino acids: CASRTGLKAFF. The CDR3 bases are TGTGCCAGCAGAACCGGGTTAAAAGCTTTCTTT.

V gene TRBV6-6 combines with J gene TRBJ2-7, with 7 bases aligning to TRBD1. The CDR3 is 14 amino acids. V trimming: 6 bases; J trimming: 0 bases; junction bases outside the gene matches: 5. CDR1 is MNHNY and CDR2 is SVGAGI in the germline V gene (reference sequence). CDR3 in DNA: TGTGCCAGCAGGGGACAGCTAGTCTCCTACGAGCAGTACTTC. Its translation is CASRGQLVSYEQYF.

V and J are TRBV7-9 and TRBJ2-3; no firm D call. Germline V gene data show CDR1 as SEHNR and CDR2 as FQNEAQ (reference sequence). V lost 3 bases and J 4 bases, leaving 14 bases between the germline ends. The CDR3 has 15 amino acids. The CDR3 sequence: CASSFRPRDSDTQYF. In DNA, the CDR3 is TGTGCCAGCAGCTTTCGGCCTAGGGATTCAGATACGCAGTATTTT.

This chain connects TRBV6-5 to TRBJ2-4; the match to TRBD2 covers 7 bases. The V gene's germline CDR1 is MNHEY and CDR2 SVGAGI. V lost 4 bases, J lost 6 bases, and 12 bases stayed unmatched. The CDR3 is 16 residues long. The CDR3 DNA reads as TGTGCCAGCAGTTCGCAACTCGGACTAGTGGGAAACATTCAGTACTTC. It specifies CASSSQLGLVGNIQYF.

V and J are TRBV30 and TRBJ1-1, with a weak D call TRBD1 (5 bases). Germline-derived CDR1 and CDR2 are GTSNPN and SVGIG (reference sequence). The CDR3 is made up of 14 amino acids. Trimming cost V 5 bases and J 6 bases, with 19 bases left between them. CDR3 region: CAWFSGRGRSEAFF. CDR3 coding DNA: TGTGCCTGGTTCTCAGGGAGGGGAAGATCTGAAGCTTTCTTT.

V gene TRBV9 combines with J gene TRBJ1-5; 8 bases are shared with TRBD1. CDR3 length: 15 amino acids. J was trimmed by 4 bases and V by 4 bases; bases with no gene match: 7. Germline V lookup: CDR1 SGDLS, CDR2 YYNGEE. CDR3 bases: TGTGCCAGCAGCCCCGGGACAGGTAAAAATCAGCCCCAGCATTTT. Protein product: CASSPGTGKNQPQHF.

The chain is built from TRBV9 and TRBJ2-5, with D possibly matching TRBD1 (5 bases). Per germline, CDR1 SGDLS and CDR2 YYNGEE. Trimming removed 0 bases at V and 1 base at J, with 7 bases between. The CDR3 is 14 residues long. The CDR3 bases are TGTGCCAGCAGCGTAGCAGGGATCCAAGAGACCCAGTACTTC. It yields the protein CASSVAGIQETQYF.

This clone was detected only a few times. V and J are TRBV5-6 and TRBJ1-5; D perhaps matches TRBD1 (5 bases). Germline loops: CDR1 SGHDT, CDR2 YYEEEE. CDR3 length: 16 residues. With 4 bases removed from V and 0 bases from J, the gap between germline ends came to 14 bases. The CDR3 reads CASSPGFADSNQPQHF. In DNA, the CDR3 is TGTGCCAGCAGCCCAGGGTTTGCGGATAGCAATCAGCCCCAGCATTTT. The full variable domain, completed using reference TRBV5-6 and TRBJ1-5, is DAGVTQSPTHLIKTRGQQVTLRCSPKSGHDTVSWYQQALGQGPQFIFQYYEEEERQRGNFPDRFSGHQFPNYSSELNVNALLLGDSALYLCASSPGFADSNQPQHFGDGTRLSIL.

This clone was counted between two and nine times. The chain is built from TRBV6-1 and TRBJ2-7, with a tentative D call TRBD1 (6 bases). The CDR3 spans 11 residues. V shed 6 bases and J shed 3 bases, with 6 bases lying between them. Germline CDR1 is MNHNS and CDR2 is SASEGT. The CDR3 DNA is TGTGCCAGCAGACAGGGCTACGAGCAGTACTTC. Translation: CASRQGYEQYF.

The chain joins TRBV19 to TRBJ1-1; D is undetermined. V dropped 4 bases and J dropped 1 base, with 10 bases sitting between them. This CDR3 comprises 14 residues. CDR1 is LNHDA, CDR2 SQIVND, per germline (reference sequence). CDR3 residues: CASSRRHANTEAFF. DNA for the CDR3: TGTGCCAGTAGTAGAAGACACGCGAACACTGAAGCTTTCTTT.

This chain links TRBV7-6 with TRBJ2-5, with D uncertain. This CDR3 is built from 13 residues. V was clipped by 1 base and J by 4 bases, with 7 bases between them. Germline values: CDR1 SGHVS, CDR2 FNYEAQ. The CDR3 coding sequence is TGTGCCAGCAGCTTAGGCCCTGGAGAGACCCAGTACTTC. Its translation: CASSLGPGETQYF. Drawing the rest from reference TRBV7-6 and TRBJ2-5, the complete variable domain is GAGVSQSPRYKVTKRGQDVALRCDPISGHVSLYWYRQALGQGPEFLTYFNYEAQQDKSGLPNDRFSAERPEGSISTLTIQRTEQRDSAMYRCASSLGPGETQYFGPGTRLLVL.

The chain couples TRBV18 to TRBJ1-1; D perhaps matches TRBD1 (5 bases). V lost 3 bases, J lost 6 bases, and 17 bases lay in between. The CDR3 contains 15 residues. The germline V gene encodes CDR1 KGHSH and CDR2 LQKENI. The CDR3 DNA is TGTGCCAGCTCACCCGGGACTTGGGGAGTGGCTGAAGCTTTCTTT. This gives the protein CASSPGTWGVAEAFF.

The chain combines TRBV7-2 with TRBJ2-2; D uncertain. This CDR3 comprises 13 residues. Trimming removed 6 bases from V and 7 bases from J, with 12 bases in between. The germline V gene encodes CDR1 SGHTA and CDR2 FQGNSA. CDR3 coding DNA: TGTGCCAGCAGAACCAAAAGGAACGGGGAGCTGTTTTTT. Amino acids: CASRTKRNGELFF.

By share, this clone ranks as medium-sized (0.01 to 0.1%). V is TRBV30 and J is TRBJ1-1; D gene uncertain. Germline V gene lookup returns CDR1 GTSNPN and CDR2 SVGIG (reference sequence). This CDR3 has 15 amino acids. V was trimmed by 0 bases and J by 1 base, leaving 12 bases between them. The CDR3 bases are TGTGCCTGGAGTGTCGAGGGCGGTCAGAACACTGAAGCTTTCTTT. As protein: CAWSVEGGQNTEAFF.

This chain connects TRBV6-5 to TRBJ1-1; the D is unclear. CDR3 length: 13 amino acids. The germline gives CDR1 MNHEY, CDR2 SVGAGI. V was clipped by 2 bases and J by 10 bases, with 14 bases between them. The CDR3: CASSYQGMRGAFF. The CDR3 DNA follows: TGTGCCAGCAGTTACCAAGGGATGAGAGGAGCTTTCTTT.

The chain carries TRBV5-5 and TRBJ2-2; D gene uncertain. Germline values: CDR1 SGHKS, CDR2 YYEKEE (reference sequence). The CDR3 runs to 15 residues. Trimming shortened V by 4 bases and J by 5 bases, and 15 bases separated the two germline ends. The chain's CDR3 is CASSQSVGSTGELFF. The CDR3 bases are TGTGCCAGCAGCCAATCGGTGGGGTCGACCGGGGAGCTGTTTTTT.

The chain carries TRBV9 and TRBJ1-1; the match to TRBD1 covers 7 bases. The CDR3 loop spans 17 amino acids. Germline trimming cut 0 bases from V and 0 bases from J; bases unmatched to any gene: 8. CDR1 and CDR2 from the germline V gene are SGDLS and YYNGEE. The CDR3 reads CASSVVTGDTLNTEAFF. CDR3 nucleotide sequence: TGTGCCAGCAGCGTAGTAACAGGGGACACACTGAACACTGAAGCTTTCTTT. The variable domain in full, completed from reference TRBV9 and TRBJ1-1, reads DSGVTQTPKHLITATGQRVTLRCSPRSGDLSVYWYQQSLDQGLQFLIQYYNGEERAKGNILERFSAQQFPDLHSELNLSSLELGDSALYFCASSVVTGDTLNTEAFFGQGTRLTVV.